This TCR beta chain was profiled in a study of PD-1 blockade in classical Hodgkin lymphoma. Overall study results and limits: Before treatment, TCR diversity in newly diagnosed patients was reportedly lower than in healthy donors. Significant TCR diversity gains by C4D1 occurred in CD4+ but not CD8+ cells. Newly diagnosed patients had diversity similar to the baseline diversity of complete responders. Underlying causes for the observed repertoire differences were not defined, possibly disease activity or prior therapy.

Repertoires were generated with immunoSEQ multiplex PCR, while TCRdb's copy carries only in-frame clones and drops some. The sample has some 31,000 clones; around 71% are singletons. As to this clone: Its antigen is undetermined.

V shed 6 bases and J shed 1 base, with 18 bases lying between them. Germline V CDR1 and CDR2: LNHDA, SQIVND (reference sequence). This CDR3 spans 16 amino acids. Each patient's relapse followed autologous stem cell transplantation, and brentuximab vedotin exposure varied. This TCR was recovered from a human donor with classical Hodgkin lymphoma. This material consisted of peripheral blood mononuclear cells (PBMCs), taken before the second cycle of nivolumab. V usage is TRBV19 and J usage is TRBJ1-1; D is unresolved. CDR3 sequence reads: CASRIDGSRRNTEAFF. The DNA for the CDR3 is TGTGCCAGTAGAATCGACGGATCACGTAGGAACACTGAAGCTTTCTTT.